The clone carrying this T cell receptor beta chain was detected only a few times. Its cognate antigen is unknown. One entry per CDR3 protein results from TCRdb running MiXCR on the 5' RACE reads. The table includes 250,000 to 400,000 distinct CDR3 sequences, approximately 10% detected once. The CDR3 spans 14 residues. The germline CDR1 and CDR2 sequences are DFQATT and SNEGSKA (reference sequence). V lost 7 bases to trimming and J lost 9 bases, with 23 bases between them. The data stem from a study of CD8 T cells in ankylosing spondylitis. Study results and limitations: It was reported that disease-linked clones were significantly enriched in matched ankylosing spondylitis synovial fluid.

The sequenced material came from blood, either unsorted or a sorted T cell fraction (not recorded which). This chain links TRBV20-1 with TRBJ2-3; a weak D match, TRBD2 (7 bases). This clonotype was obtained from a female donor with ankylosing spondylitis or in good health (not recorded which). CDR3 residues: CSGQVSGGPQTQYF. The DNA of the CDR3 is TGCAGTGGCCAGGTCTCCGGGGGGCCCCAGACGCAGTATTTT.